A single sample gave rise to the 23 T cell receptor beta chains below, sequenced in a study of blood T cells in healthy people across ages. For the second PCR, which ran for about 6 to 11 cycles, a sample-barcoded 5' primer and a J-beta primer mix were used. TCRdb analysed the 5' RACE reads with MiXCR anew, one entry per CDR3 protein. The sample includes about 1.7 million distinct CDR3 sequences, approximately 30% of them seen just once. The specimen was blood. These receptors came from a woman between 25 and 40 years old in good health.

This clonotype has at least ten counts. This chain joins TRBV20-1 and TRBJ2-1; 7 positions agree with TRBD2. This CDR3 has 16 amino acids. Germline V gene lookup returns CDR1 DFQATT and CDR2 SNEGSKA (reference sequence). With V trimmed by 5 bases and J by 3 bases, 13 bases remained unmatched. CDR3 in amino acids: CSALASPREFYNEQFF. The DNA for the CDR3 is TGCAGTGCTCTCGCCTCCCCGCGGGAGTTCTACAATGAGCAGTTCTTC.

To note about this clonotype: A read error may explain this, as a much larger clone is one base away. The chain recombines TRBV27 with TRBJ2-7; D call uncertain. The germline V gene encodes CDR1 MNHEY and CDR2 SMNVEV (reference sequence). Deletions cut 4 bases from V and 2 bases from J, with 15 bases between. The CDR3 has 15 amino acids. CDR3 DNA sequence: TGTGCCAGCAGTTCCATGGACGTGAAGCCCTACGAGCAGTACTTC. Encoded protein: CASSSMDVKPYEQYF.

For the CDR3, the DNA is TGTGCCAGCAGTTTGATCCTGGACAGACTCACAGATACGCAGTATTTT. Encoded protein: CASSLILDRLTDTQYF. The J gene is TRBJ2-3, the V gene TRBV27; D is possibly TRBD1 (6 bases). There are 16 residues in the CDR3. Trimming left V 3 bases short and J 2 bases short, with 15 bases between. CDR1 and CDR2 (germline): MNHEY, SMNVEV (reference sequence).

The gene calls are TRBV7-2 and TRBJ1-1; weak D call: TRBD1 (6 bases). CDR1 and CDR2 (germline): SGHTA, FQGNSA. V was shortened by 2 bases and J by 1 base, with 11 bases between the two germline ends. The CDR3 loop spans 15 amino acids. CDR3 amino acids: CASSLTGKGNTEAFF. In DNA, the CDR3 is TGTGCCAGCAGCTTAACAGGGAAGGGGAACACTGAAGCTTTCTTT.

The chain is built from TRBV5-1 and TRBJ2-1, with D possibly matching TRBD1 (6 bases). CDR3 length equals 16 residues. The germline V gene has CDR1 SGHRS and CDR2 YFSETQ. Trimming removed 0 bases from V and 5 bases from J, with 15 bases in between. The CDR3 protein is CASSLVPGTYNNEQFF. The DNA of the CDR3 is TGCGCCAGCAGCTTGGTGCCCGGGACATATAACAATGAGCAGTTCTTC.

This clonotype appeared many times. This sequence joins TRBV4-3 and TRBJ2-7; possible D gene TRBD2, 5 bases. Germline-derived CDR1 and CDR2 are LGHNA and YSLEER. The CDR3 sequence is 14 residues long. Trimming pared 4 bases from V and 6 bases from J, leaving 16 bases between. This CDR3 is CASSLREGVGEQYF. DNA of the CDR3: TGCGCCAGCAGCCTTCGTGAGGGAGTTGGCGAGCAGTACTTC.

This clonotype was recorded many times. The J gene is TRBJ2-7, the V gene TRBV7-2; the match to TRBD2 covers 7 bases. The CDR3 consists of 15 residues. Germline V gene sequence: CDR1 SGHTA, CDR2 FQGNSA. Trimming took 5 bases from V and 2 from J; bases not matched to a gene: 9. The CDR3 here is CASSQGSGTPYEQYF. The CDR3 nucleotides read TGTGCCAGCAGCCAGGGCAGCGGGACCCCCTACGAGCAGTACTTC.

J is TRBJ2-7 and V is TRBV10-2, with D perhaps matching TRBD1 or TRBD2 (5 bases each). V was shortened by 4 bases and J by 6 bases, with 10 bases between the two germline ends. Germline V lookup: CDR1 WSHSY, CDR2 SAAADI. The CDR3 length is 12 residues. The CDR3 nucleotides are TGCGCCAGCAGTGCCCTTGGGGGCGAGCAGTACTTC. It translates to CASSALGGEQYF.

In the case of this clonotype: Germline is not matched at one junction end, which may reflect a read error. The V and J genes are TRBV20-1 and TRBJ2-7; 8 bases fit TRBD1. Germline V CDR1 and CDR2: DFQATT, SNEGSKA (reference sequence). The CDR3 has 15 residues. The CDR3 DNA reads TGCAGTGTTCGCTCTCTTCTTGGACAGGGCTACGGGCAGTACTTC. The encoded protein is CSVRSLLGQGYGQYF.

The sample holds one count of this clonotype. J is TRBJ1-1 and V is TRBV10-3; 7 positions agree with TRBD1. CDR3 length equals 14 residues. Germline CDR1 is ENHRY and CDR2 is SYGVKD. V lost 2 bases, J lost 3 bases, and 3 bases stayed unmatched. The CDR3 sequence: CAISEPGTDTEAFF. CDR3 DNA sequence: TGTGCCATCAGTGAGCCAGGGACAGACACTGAAGCTTTCTTT.

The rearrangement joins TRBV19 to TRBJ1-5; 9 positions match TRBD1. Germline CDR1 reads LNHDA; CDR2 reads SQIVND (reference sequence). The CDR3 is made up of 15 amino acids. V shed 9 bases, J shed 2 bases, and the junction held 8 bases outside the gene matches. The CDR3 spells CASHKTGGGNQPQHF. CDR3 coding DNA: TGTGCCAGCCATAAGACAGGGGGAGGCAATCAGCCCCAGCATTTT.

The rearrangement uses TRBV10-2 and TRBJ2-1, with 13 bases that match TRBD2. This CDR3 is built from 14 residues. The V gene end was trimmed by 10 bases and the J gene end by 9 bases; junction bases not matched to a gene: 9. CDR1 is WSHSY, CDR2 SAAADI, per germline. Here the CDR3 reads CATELAGGPGEQFF. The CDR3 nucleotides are TGCGCCACAGAACTAGCGGGAGGGCCGGGTGAGCAGTTCTTC.

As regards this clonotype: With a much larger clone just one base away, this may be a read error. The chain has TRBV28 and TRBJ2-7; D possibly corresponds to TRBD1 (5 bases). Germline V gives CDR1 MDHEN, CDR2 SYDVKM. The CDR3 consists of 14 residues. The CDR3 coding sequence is TGTGCCAACAGTCAGACAGCAATAACCTACGAGCAGTACTTC. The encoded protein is CANSQTAITYEQYF.

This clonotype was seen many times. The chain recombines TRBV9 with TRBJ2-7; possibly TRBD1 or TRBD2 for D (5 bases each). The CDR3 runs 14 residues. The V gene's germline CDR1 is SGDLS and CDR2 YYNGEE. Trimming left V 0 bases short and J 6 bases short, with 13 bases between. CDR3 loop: CASSVVGTPSEQYF. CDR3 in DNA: TGTGCCAGCAGCGTAGTGGGGACCCCCTCCGAGCAGTACTTC.

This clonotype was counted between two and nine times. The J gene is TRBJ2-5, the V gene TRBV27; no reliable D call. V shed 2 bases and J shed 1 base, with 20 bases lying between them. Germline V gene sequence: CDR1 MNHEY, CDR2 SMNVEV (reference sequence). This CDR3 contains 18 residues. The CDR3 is CASSLGQIYGRVQETQYF. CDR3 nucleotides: TGTGCCAGCAGTTTAGGGCAGATATACGGTCGGGTCCAAGAGACCCAGTACTTC.

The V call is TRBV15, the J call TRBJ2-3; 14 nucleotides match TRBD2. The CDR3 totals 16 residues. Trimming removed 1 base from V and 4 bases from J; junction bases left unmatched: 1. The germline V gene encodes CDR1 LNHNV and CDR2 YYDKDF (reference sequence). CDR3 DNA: TGTGCCACCAGCAGAGGACTAGCGGGAGGGGCAGATACGCAGTATTTT. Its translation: CATSRGLAGGADTQYF.

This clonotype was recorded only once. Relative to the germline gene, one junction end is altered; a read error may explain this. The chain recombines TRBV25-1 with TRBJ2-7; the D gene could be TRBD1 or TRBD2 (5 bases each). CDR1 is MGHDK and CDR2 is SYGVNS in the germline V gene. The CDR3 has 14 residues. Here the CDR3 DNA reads TGTGCCAGCAGGGAATGGGGGAGAACCTACGAGCAGTACTTC. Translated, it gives CASREWGRTYEQYF.

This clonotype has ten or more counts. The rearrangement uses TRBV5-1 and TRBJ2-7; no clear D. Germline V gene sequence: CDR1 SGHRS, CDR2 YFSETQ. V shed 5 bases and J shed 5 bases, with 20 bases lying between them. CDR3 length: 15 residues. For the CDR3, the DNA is TGCGCCAGCAGGGAAAAGCGCTCCCTCTTCGACGAGCAGTACTTC. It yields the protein CASREKRSLFDEQYF. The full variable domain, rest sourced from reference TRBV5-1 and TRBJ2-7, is KAGVTQTPRYLIKTRGQQVTLSCSPISGHRSVSWYQQTPGQGLQFLFEYFSETQRNKGNFPGRFSGRQFSNSRSEMNVSTLELGDSALYLCASREKRSLFDEQYFGPGTRLTVT.

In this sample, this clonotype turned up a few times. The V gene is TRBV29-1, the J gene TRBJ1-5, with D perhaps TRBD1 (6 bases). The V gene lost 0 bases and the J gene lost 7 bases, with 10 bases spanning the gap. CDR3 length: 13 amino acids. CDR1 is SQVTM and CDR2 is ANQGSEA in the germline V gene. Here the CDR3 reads CSVEEQGGQPQHF. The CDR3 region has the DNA TGCAGCGTTGAAGAACAGGGTGGGCAGCCCCAGCATTTT.

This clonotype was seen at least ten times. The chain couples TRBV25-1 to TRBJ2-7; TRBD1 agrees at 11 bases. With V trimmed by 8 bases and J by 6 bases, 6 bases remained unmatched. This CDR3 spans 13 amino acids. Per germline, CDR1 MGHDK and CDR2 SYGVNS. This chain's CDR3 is CASVGTGGSEQYF. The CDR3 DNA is TGTGCCAGCGTGGGGACAGGGGGTAGCGAGCAGTACTTC.

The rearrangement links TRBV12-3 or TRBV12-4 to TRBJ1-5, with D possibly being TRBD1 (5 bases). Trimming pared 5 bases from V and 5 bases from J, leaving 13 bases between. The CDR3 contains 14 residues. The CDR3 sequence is CASSVGEGHQPQHF. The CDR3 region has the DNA TGTGCCAGCAGTGTGGGGGAGGGGCATCAGCCCCAGCATTTT.

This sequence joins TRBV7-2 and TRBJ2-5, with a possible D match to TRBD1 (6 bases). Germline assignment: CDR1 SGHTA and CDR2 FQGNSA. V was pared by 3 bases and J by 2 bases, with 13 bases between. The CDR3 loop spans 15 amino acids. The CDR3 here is CASSLAGQNQETQYF. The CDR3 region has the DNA TGTGCCAGCAGCTTGGCAGGACAGAATCAAGAGACCCAGTACTTC. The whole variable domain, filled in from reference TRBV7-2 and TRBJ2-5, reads GAGVSQSPSNKVTEKGKDVELRCDPISGHTALYWYRQSLGQGLEFLIYFQGNSAPDKSGLPSDRFSAERTGGSVSTLTIQRTQQEDSAVYLCASSLAGQNQETQYFGPGTRLLVL.

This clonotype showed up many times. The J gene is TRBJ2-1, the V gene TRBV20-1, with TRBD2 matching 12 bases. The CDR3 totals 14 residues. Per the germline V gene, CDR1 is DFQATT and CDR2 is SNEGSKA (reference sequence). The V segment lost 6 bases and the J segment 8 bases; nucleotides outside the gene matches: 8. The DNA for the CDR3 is TGCAGTGCAGCATCTAGCGGGGGGGCCTATGAGCAGTTCTTC. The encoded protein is CSAASSGGAYEQFF.